Shown below are 16 T cell receptor beta chains from a single sample sequenced in a study of technical replicates of blood from a few donors. Sequencing was performed with immunoSEQ multiplex PCR; in TCRdb, only in-frame clones are kept and a portion is missing. The sample carries about 83,000 clones, about 94% recorded once. The sample was T cells isolated from PBMCs. Receptor source: a human donor in good health.

V and J are TRBV5-1 and TRBJ2-1; 9 nucleotides align to TRBD2. The CDR3 is 16 amino acids. V trimming: 5 bases; J trimming: 4 bases; junction bases outside the gene matches: 10. Germline values: CDR1 SGHRS, CDR2 YFSETQ. In nucleotides, the CDR3 is TGCGCCAGCAGTCGCGGGGGGGCCCAATCGTACAATGAGCAGTTCTTC. This sequence encodes CASSRGGAQSYNEQFF. The full variable domain, rest sourced from reference TRBV5-1 and TRBJ2-1, is KAGVTQTPRYLIKTRGQQVTLSCSPISGHRSVSWYQQTPGQGLQFLFEYFSETQRNKGNFPGRFSGRQFSNSRSEMNVSTLELGDSALYLCASSRGGAQSYNEQFFGPGTRLTVL.

CDR3: CASSPLEAGGATQYF. Here the CDR3 DNA reads TGTGCCAGCAGTCCACTAGAGGCTGGGGGGGCGACCCAGTACTTC. V and J are TRBV27 and TRBJ2-5, with a weak D call TRBD2 (7 bases). This CDR3 spans 15 amino acids. V lost 5 bases and J 7 bases, leaving 20 bases between the germline ends. Germline assignment: CDR1 MNHEY and CDR2 SMNVEV (reference sequence).

V gene TRBV19 combines with J gene TRBJ2-1; TRBD1 agrees at 11 bases. CDR1 and CDR2 (germline): LNHDA, SQIVND (reference sequence). This CDR3 is 15 amino acids long. V was pared by 7 bases and J by 6 bases, with 8 bases of the junction left unmatched. In DNA form, the CDR3 reads TGTGCCAGTACCGGCGGACAGGGGGCGAGCAATGAGCAGTTCTTC. Protein sequence: CASTGGQGASNEQFF.

The chain employs TRBV7-9 and TRBJ1-2; 10 bases fit TRBD1. This CDR3 has 15 amino acids. The trim removed 1 base at V and 6 bases at J, leaving 5 bases unmatched. The germline gives CDR1 SEHNR, CDR2 FQNEAQ (reference sequence). Here the CDR3 DNA reads TGTGCCAGCAGCTTAGGGACAGGGGGACTGGATGGCTACACCTTC. Translation gives CASSLGTGGLDGYTF.

The chain uses TRBV28 and TRBJ1-5; 8 bases match TRBD1. Germline V lookup: CDR1 MDHEN, CDR2 SYDVKM. The ends lost 6 bases at V and 4 bases at J; junction bases unmatched: 8. The CDR3 totals 15 residues. The CDR3 here is CASSMDRAPNQPQHF. DNA for the CDR3: TGTGCCAGCAGCATGGACAGGGCTCCAAATCAGCCCCAGCATTTT.

This chain connects TRBV7-9 to TRBJ2-7; perhaps TRBD2 as D (5 bases). CDR1 and CDR2 from the germline V gene are SEHNR and FQNEAQ (reference sequence). The V end lost 1 base, the J end lost 3 bases, and 7 bases lay between the germline ends. The CDR3 runs to 13 residues. Written as DNA, the CDR3 is TGTGCCAGCAGCTTAGTACTAGGCTACGAGCAGTACTTC. It yields the protein CASSLVLGYEQYF. The full variable domain, completed using reference TRBV7-9 and TRBJ2-7, is DTGVSQNPRHKITKRGQNVTFRCDPISEHNRLYWYRQTLGQGPEFLTYFQNEAQLEKSRLLSDRFSAERPKGSFSTLEIQRTEQGDSAMYLCASSLVLGYEQYFGPGTRLTVT.

This clone was observed a few times. The rearrangement links TRBV10-1 to TRBJ2-2; 9 bases agree with TRBD1. After removal of 5 bases from V and 11 bases from J, the junction contained 9 bases not matched to a gene. Germline V gene data show CDR1 as WNHNN and CDR2 as SYGVQD (reference sequence). The CDR3 has 14 residues. The CDR3 DNA reads TGCGCCAGCAGTACCGGGACAGGGTCGAACGAGCTGTTTTTT. Its translation is CASSTGTGSNELFF.

V and J are TRBV5-1 and TRBJ2-7; possibly TRBD1 for D (5 bases). CDR3 length equals 13 residues. Between the trimmed V and J ends, which lost 7 bases and 4 bases, there was a span of 15 bases. Germline values: CDR1 SGHRS, CDR2 YFSETQ. The CDR3 sequence: CASSRAEMYEQYF. The CDR3 bases are TGCGCCAGCTCCAGGGCGGAAATGTACGAGCAGTACTTC.

The rearrangement uses TRBV5-1 and TRBJ2-5; D gene unclear. CDR3 length: 15 residues. Germline loops: CDR1 SGHRS, CDR2 YFSETQ. V lost 4 bases and J lost 0, with 13 bases in between. CDR3 DNA: TGCGCCAGCAGCCTGCTGCTCGGTAACCAAGAGACCCAGTACTTC. Translating it yields CASSLLLGNQETQYF.

The chain has TRBV5-1 and TRBJ2-3, with a tentative D call TRBD1 (6 bases). The germline V gene encodes CDR1 SGHRS and CDR2 YFSETQ. The CDR3 loop spans 17 amino acids. V lost 0 bases, J lost 0 bases, and 14 bases lay in between. CDR3 in DNA: TGCGCCAGCAGCTTGGATGGACAGCTTACTAGCACAGATACGCAGTATTTT. It is translated as CASSLDGQLTSTDTQYF.

The chain recombines TRBV28 with TRBJ2-6; weak D call: TRBD1 (6 bases). V was shortened by 4 bases and J by 3 bases, with 13 bases between the two germline ends. The CDR3 is 16 amino acids. Germline CDR1 is MDHEN and CDR2 is SYDVKM. CDR3 in DNA: TGTGCCAGCAGTTATAACAGGGTTAGTGGGGCCAACGTCCTGACTTTC. Its protein is CASSYNRVSGANVLTF.

This chain joins TRBV28 and TRBJ1-4; the D is unclear. The germline gives CDR1 MDHEN, CDR2 SYDVKM. V was shortened by 2 bases and J by 0 bases, with 4 bases between the two germline ends. This CDR3 contains 14 residues. CDR3 sequence: CASSLTPTNEKLFF. CDR3 DNA: TGTGCCAGCAGTTTAACACCAACTAATGAAAAACTGTTTTTT.

The rearrangement links TRBV27 to TRBJ2-7, with a tentative D call TRBD1 (6 bases). The CDR3 consists of 14 residues. The V end lost 1 base, the J end lost 3 bases, and 10 bases lay between the germline ends. Germline CDR1 and CDR2: MNHEY and SMNVEV (reference sequence). Here the CDR3 reads CASSLYQGNYEQYF. The CDR3 region has the DNA TGTGCCAGCAGTTTATACCAGGGGAACTACGAGCAGTACTTC.

The chain combines TRBV4-1 with TRBJ2-1, with 8 bases lining up with TRBD1. Germline assignment: CDR1 MGHRA and CDR2 YSYEKL. V dropped 4 bases and J dropped 6; count of bases not matched to a gene: 11. The CDR3 covers 16 residues. The CDR3 DNA reads as TGCGCCAGCAGCCCTTCGCCGGGACAGGATTTCAATGAGCAGTTCTTC. It encodes CASSPSPGQDFNEQFF.

This clone appeared once. CDR3: CASSLGGDPYEQYF. CDR3 coding DNA: TGTGCCAGCAGCTTAGGAGGGGACCCCTACGAGCAGTACTTC. The chain recombines TRBV5-4 with TRBJ2-7; D might be TRBD2 (6 bases). CDR1 and CDR2 (germline): SGHNT, YYREEE (reference sequence). V was shortened by 2 bases and J by 2 bases, with 11 bases between the two germline ends. This CDR3 comprises 14 residues. Looking up the rest from reference TRBV5-4 and TRBJ2-7 gives the full variable domain: ETGVTQSPTHLIKTRGQQVTLRCSSQSGHNTVSWYQQALGQGPQFIFQYYREEENGRGNFPPRFSGLQFPNYSSELNVNALELDDSALYLCASSLGGDPYEQYFGPGTRLTVT.

V usage is TRBV30 and J usage is TRBJ1-1; TRBD1 is a possible D gene (6 bases). The CDR3 consists of 13 residues. Germline V gene lookup returns CDR1 GTSNPN and CDR2 SVGIG (reference sequence). V gave up 2 bases and J gave up 4 bases, with 11 bases separating them. The CDR3 here is CAWSMRGSTEAFF. The DNA of the CDR3 is TGTGCCTGGAGTATGAGGGGGAGCACTGAAGCTTTCTTT. Looking up the rest from reference TRBV30 and TRBJ1-1 gives the full variable domain: SQTIHQWPATLVQPVGSPLSLECTVEGTSNPNLYWYRQAAGRGLQLLFYSVGIGQISSEVPQNLSASRPQDRQFILSSKKLLLSDSGFYLCAWSMRGSTEAFFGQGTRLTVV.